The 19 T cell receptor beta chains reported below all come from one sample, sequenced in a study of breast tumors, draining lymph nodes, adjacent tissues. In TCRdb, the multiplex PCR reads were re-called with MiXCR into one record per CDR3 protein. The table includes over 70,000 distinct CDR3 sequences, more than 25% detected once. Breast cancer patients provided tissue from their axillary draining lymph nodes. The material sequenced was axillary lymph node tissue. Receptors were obtained from a female donor with breast cancer. Some clones in this sample may be carry-over from other donors' samples.

This clonotype occurred many times. The V call is TRBV11-2, the J call TRBJ1-6, with D hard to call. V was shortened by 1 base and J by 0 bases, with 16 bases between the two germline ends. CDR3 length equals 19 residues. Per germline, CDR1 SGHAT and CDR2 FQNNGV. The DNA of the CDR3 is TGTGCCAGCAGCTTAGGGGTGATGTTCGGAGCCTCCTATAATTCACCCCTCCACTTT. Residues: CASSLGVMFGASYNSPLHF.

This clonotype was seen repeatedly, ten times or more. The CDR3 DNA is TGTGCCAGCAGTTATCAACAGGCCGGTGGCTACACCTTC. The encoded protein is CASSYQQAGGYTF. The rearrangement links TRBV6-2 or TRBV6-3 to TRBJ1-2, with D possibly matching TRBD1 (5 bases). Germline V gene data show CDR1 as MNHEY and CDR2 as SVGEGT. Trimming took off 3 bases at V and 7 bases at J, with 12 bases between the two ends. The CDR3 has 13 residues.

This clonotype was counted at least ten times. The genes are TRBV6-2 or TRBV6-3 and TRBJ2-5, with D possibly matching TRBD1 (6 bases). This CDR3 region has 14 residues. Trimming removed 2 bases from V and 4 bases from J, with 11 bases in between. Germline V CDR1 and CDR2: MNHEY, SVGEGT. CDR3 loop: CASSYPGVGETQYF. The CDR3 DNA follows: TGTGCCAGCAGTTACCCAGGGGTGGGAGAGACCCAGTACTTC.

This clonotype was counted ten times or more. The genes are TRBV6-5 and TRBJ2-1; 10 bases align to TRBD2. CDR1 MNHEY and CDR2 SVGAGI come from the germline V gene. Unmatched junction bases numbered 9, after V lost 6 bases and J lost 10 bases. The CDR3 covers 14 residues. CDR3 sequence (DNA): TGTGCCAGCAGGCAACTAAGCGGGGGGGTGGAGCAGTTCTTC. It encodes CASRQLSGGVEQFF.

At least ten counts were recorded for this clonotype. The rearrangement joins TRBV5-1 to TRBJ2-2; tentative D call: TRBD1 (5 bases). Trimming removed 0 bases from V and 3 bases from J, with 6 bases in between. This CDR3 is built from 14 residues. Per the germline V gene, CDR1 is SGHRS and CDR2 is YFSETQ. The CDR3, as DNA: TGCGCCAGCAGCTTGGCACAGGACACCGGGGAGCTGTTTTTT. Translating gives CASSLAQDTGELFF.

In its sample, this clonotype was seen many times. V usage is TRBV7-9 and J usage is TRBJ1-2; D gene ambiguous. The CDR3 loop spans 17 amino acids. Deletions cut 5 bases from V and 1 base from J, with 20 bases between. Germline-derived CDR1 and CDR2 are SEHNR and FQNEAQ (reference sequence). The CDR3 DNA is TGTGCCAGCAGCGCCCGACGTGACTCCCTTTTTAACTATGGCTACACCTTC. It translates to CASSARRDSLFNYGYTF.

V and J are TRBV4-1 and TRBJ1-4; 9 positions match TRBD1. Germline V gene data show CDR1 as MGHRA and CDR2 as YSYEKL. CDR3 length equals 14 residues. J was trimmed by 9 bases and V by 1 base; bases with no gene match: 3. The CDR3 nucleotides read TGCGCCAGCAGCCAAGGACAGGGGGTCAAAAAACTGTTTTTT. This encodes CASSQGQGVKKLFF.

This chain links TRBV7-2 with TRBJ1-4, with D possibly TRBD1 on 5 matching bases. Germline values: CDR1 SGHTA, CDR2 FQGNSA. The ends were cut back, 5 bases at V and 0 bases at J, with 19 bases in the middle. The CDR3 covers 18 residues. The CDR3 spells CASSRRAGPTTTNEKLFF. CDR3 bases: TGTGCCAGCAGCCGCAGGGCAGGGCCCACTACAACTAATGAAAAACTGTTTTTT.

In the case of this clonotype: This likely comes from a read error, as the CDR3 has no conserved phenylalanine or tryptophan at its end. Because the CDR3's place on the DNA is in doubt, the DNA is left out and the CDR3 is given as listed by TCRdb. This sequence joins TRBV20-1 and TRBJ2-7; TRBD2 is taken as the D call from the table, unchecked against the DNA. Germline V lookup: CDR1 DFQATT, CDR2 SNEGSKA (reference sequence). The CDR3 is made up of 12 amino acids, end residues included. This CDR3 is CSASPGTSGGDR.

This clonotype was counted many times. The chain has TRBV4-1 and TRBJ2-2; D is perhaps TRBD2 (5 bases). Germline V gene lookup returns CDR1 MGHRA and CDR2 YSYEKL. V lost 0 bases and J 0 bases, leaving 11 bases between the germline ends. The CDR3 contains 17 residues. The CDR3 loop reads CASSQDSSGANTGELFF. DNA for the CDR3: TGCGCCAGCAGCCAAGATTCAAGCGGAGCGAACACCGGGGAGCTGTTTTTT.

There are many counts of this clonotype. The chain's CDR3 is CASSLRLAGDYEQFF. As DNA, the CDR3 is TGTGCCAGCAGTTTACGGCTAGCGGGAGACTATGAGCAGTTCTTC. The chain uses TRBV12-3 or TRBV12-4 and TRBJ2-1, with 10 positions matching TRBD2. Germline trimming cut 2 bases from V and 8 bases from J; bases unmatched to any gene: 6. The length of the CDR3 is 15 residues.

The gene calls are TRBV13 and TRBJ2-7; 9 positions agree with TRBD2. The CDR3 is 15 residues long. Germline V lookup: CDR1 PRHDT, CDR2 FYEKMQ (reference sequence). The V gene end was trimmed by 3 bases and the J gene end by 6 bases; junction bases not matched to a gene: 9. The CDR3 DNA sequence: TGTGCCAGCAGCTTGGCGGTGCGGGAGGGCGGCGAGCAGTACTTC. Its protein is CASSLAVREGGEQYF. The full variable domain, rest sourced from reference TRBV13 and TRBJ2-7, is AAGVIQSPRHLIKEKRETATLKCYPIPRHDTVYWYQQGPGQDPQFLISFYEKMQSDKGSIPDRFSAQQFSDYHSELNMSSLELGDSALYFCASSLAVREGGEQYFGPGTRLTVT.

This clonotype is categorized as medium-sized. The gene calls are TRBV20-1 and TRBJ1-5; 7 bases agree with TRBD1. Losses at the gene ends were 2 bases for V and 4 bases for J; bases not matched to a gene: 2. The CDR3 is 13 residues long. The germline V gene has CDR1 DFQATT and CDR2 SNEGSKA (reference sequence). CDR3 sequence (DNA): TGCAGTGCTAGACGGGACAGTAATCAGCCCCAGCATTTT. Amino acids: CSARRDSNQPQHF.

This clonotype came up a few times. CDR3 residues: CASSLAGRGRGGTEAFF. In DNA form, the CDR3 reads TGCGCCAGCAGCTTGGCCGGCCGCGGTAGGGGAGGCACTGAAGCTTTCTTT. This chain joins TRBV5-1 and TRBJ1-1; possible D gene TRBD1, 5 bases. V shed 0 bases and J shed 4 bases, with 19 bases lying between them. Per germline, CDR1 SGHRS and CDR2 YFSETQ. This CDR3 is 17 amino acids long.

This clonotype appeared many times. This rearrangement joins TRBV6-1 to TRBJ2-3, with D perhaps TRBD2 (5 bases). Trimming shortened V by 4 bases and J by 5 bases, and 13 bases separated the two germline ends. The CDR3 spans 14 residues. Germline values: CDR1 MNHNS, CDR2 SASEGT. CDR3 residues: CASSVTLVRDTQYF. As DNA, the CDR3 is TGTGCCAGCAGTGTGACACTAGTACGAGATACGCAGTATTTT.

This clonotype was observed many times. The V gene is TRBV19, the J gene TRBJ2-2; D might be TRBD2 (6 bases). CDR1 is LNHDA and CDR2 is SQIVND in the germline V gene (reference sequence). V lost 4 bases and J lost 3, with 12 bases in between. There are 15 residues in the CDR3. DNA for the CDR3: TGTGCCAGTAGTAGCTGGGACTCAGACACCGGGGAGCTGTTTTTT. Protein sequence: CASSSWDSDTGELFF.

This clonotype was counted many times. The chain combines TRBV20-1 with TRBJ2-4; D gene ambiguous. Germline V gene lookup returns CDR1 DFQATT and CDR2 SNEGSKA (reference sequence). Trimming took 6 bases from V and 12 from J, leaving 15 bases between them. The CDR3 loop spans 11 amino acids. In DNA, the CDR3 is TGCAGTGCCAGTCCCCTTGACCGTCAGTACTTC. Translated: CSASPLDRQYF.

The chain is built from TRBV6-1 and TRBJ2-1; 8 bases map to TRBD1. After removal of 5 bases from V and 6 bases from J, the junction contained 3 bases not matched to a gene. This CDR3 is built from 13 residues. CDR1 is MNHNS, CDR2 SASEGT, per germline. For the CDR3, the DNA is TGTGCCAGCAGTCAAACAGGGGGCAATGAGCAGTTCTTC. It yields the protein CASSQTGGNEQFF.

Concerning this clonotype itself: This sequence may be a read error, since a much larger clone differs from it by one base. The J gene is TRBJ2-1, the V gene TRBV6-5; D is ambiguous. The germline gives CDR1 MNHEY, CDR2 SVGAGI. Deletions cut 5 bases from V and 3 bases from J, with 11 bases between. The CDR3 runs 14 residues. The CDR3 loop reads CASSPWTGYNEQFF. The DNA of the CDR3 is TGTGCCAGCAGTCCGTGGACGGGCTACAATGAGCAGTTCTTC.